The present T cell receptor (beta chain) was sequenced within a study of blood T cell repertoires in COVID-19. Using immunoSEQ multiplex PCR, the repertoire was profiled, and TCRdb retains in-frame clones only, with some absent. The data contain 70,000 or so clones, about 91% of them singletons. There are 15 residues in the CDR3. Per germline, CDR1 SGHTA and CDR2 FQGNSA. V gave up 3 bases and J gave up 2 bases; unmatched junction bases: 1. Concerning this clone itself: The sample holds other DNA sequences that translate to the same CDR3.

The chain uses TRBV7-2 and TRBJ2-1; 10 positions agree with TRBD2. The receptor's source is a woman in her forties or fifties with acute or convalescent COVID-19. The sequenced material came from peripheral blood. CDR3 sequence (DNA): TGTGCCAGCAGCTTGACTAGCGGGCCCTACAATGAGCAGTTCTTC. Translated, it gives CASSLTSGPYNEQFF.